This T cell receptor (beta chain) stems from a study of PD-1 blockade in mismatch repair-deficient tumors. Background on the study: Patients had around 12 mismatch repair-deficient cancer types, all previously treated and progressing. General study findings and limits: Rapid post-treatment expansion, then contraction, generally preceding radiologic response, marked tumor-resident clones.

Comments on this clone: The target antigen is unknown.

Profiled with immunoSEQ multiplex PCR; TCRdb holds only in-frame clones, not every one. Of under 95,000 clones in the sample, more than 80% were seen once. Every patient had mismatch repair deficiency by PCR or immunohistochemistry. TCRs were sequenced from three patients responding to pembrolizumab. J was trimmed by 2 bases and V by 5 bases; bases with no gene match: 14. Germline CDR1 reads SEHNR; CDR2 reads FQNEAQ (reference sequence). The CDR3 has 19 amino acids. The origin of this receptor is an adult with mismatch repair-deficient cancer. Sequenced material: peripheral blood, taken 44 weeks after starting pembrolizumab. This chain connects TRBV7-9 to TRBJ2-1; 11 nucleotides align to TRBD2. CDR3 DNA sequence: TGTGCCAGCAGCCGTTGGGGACTAGCGGATGGAAGAGCCTACAATGAGCAGTTCTTC. Protein: CASSRWGLADGRAYNEQFF.